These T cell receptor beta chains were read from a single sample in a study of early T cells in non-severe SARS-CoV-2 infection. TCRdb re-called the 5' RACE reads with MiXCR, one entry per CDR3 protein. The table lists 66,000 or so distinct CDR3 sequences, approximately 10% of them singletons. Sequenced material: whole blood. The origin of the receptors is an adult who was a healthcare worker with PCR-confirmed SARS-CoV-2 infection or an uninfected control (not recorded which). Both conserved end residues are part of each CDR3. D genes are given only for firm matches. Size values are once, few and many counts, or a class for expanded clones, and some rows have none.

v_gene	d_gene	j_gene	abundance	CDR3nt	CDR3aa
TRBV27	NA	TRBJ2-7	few	TGTGCCAGCAGTTTATATCAGACGAGGTCCTACGAGCAGTACTTC	CASSLYQTRSYEQYF
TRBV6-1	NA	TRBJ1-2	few	TGTGCCAGCTCCCTCGAGCGCGAAAACTATGGCTACACCTTC	CASSLERENYGYTF
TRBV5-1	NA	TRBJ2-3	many	TGCGCCAGCAGCCTACTTATCTCATCAGATACGCAGTATTTT	CASSLLISSDTQYF
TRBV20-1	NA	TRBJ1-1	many	TGCAGTTTTCAGGGTGCGGCTGAAGCTTTCTTT	CSFQGAAEAFF
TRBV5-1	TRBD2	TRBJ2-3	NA	TGCGCCAGCAGCTCAGGGACTAGCGCCCTCGCGGATACGCAGTATTTT	CASSSGTSALADTQYF
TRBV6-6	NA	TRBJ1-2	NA	TGTGCCAGCAGTCATGAAGCCTCGACAGAAAAACCTATTTATGGCTACACCTTC	CASSHEASTEKPIYGYTF
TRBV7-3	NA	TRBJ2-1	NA	TGTGCCAGCAGCTTCCGGCAGGCAGGGTTCGGGGATGAGCAGTTCTTC	CASSFRQAGFGDEQFF
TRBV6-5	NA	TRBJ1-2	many	TGTGCCAGCAGTCCAATGAGGGGGATCGGCTATGGCTACACCTTC	CASSPMRGIGYGYTF
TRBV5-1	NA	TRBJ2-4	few	TGCGCCAGCAGCTTGTCGGGGGTACCCAAAAACATTCAGTACTTC	CASSLSGVPKNIQYF
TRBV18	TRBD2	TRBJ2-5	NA	TGTGCCAGCTCACTGGACCTAGCGGGGGATGAGACCCAGTACTTC	CASSLDLAGDETQYF
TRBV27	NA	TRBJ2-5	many	TGTGCCAGCAGTTTAGGAAACAGGGAGGCGACCCAGTACTTC	CASSLGNREATQYF
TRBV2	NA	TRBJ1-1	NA	TGTGCCAGCAGTGTCGCTAGGGACGTTGAAGCTTTCTTT	CASSVARDVEAFF
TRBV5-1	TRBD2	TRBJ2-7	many	TGCGCCAGCAGCTCCACCGGGGCGAGCGGGGGAGCTCTGACCGAGCAGTACTTC	CASSSTGASGGALTEQYF
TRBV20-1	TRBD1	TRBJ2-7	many	TGCAGTCTACAGGGGAGCTCCTACGAGCAGTACTTC	CSLQGSSYEQYF
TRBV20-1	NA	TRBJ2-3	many	TGCAGTGCTAGAGATTTCAGCGAGAGCACAGATACGCAGTATTTT	CSARDFSESTDTQYF
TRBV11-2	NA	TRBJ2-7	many	TGTGCCAGCAGCTTAGCTACCACAGTAGACTACGAGCAGTACTTC	CASSLATTVDYEQYF
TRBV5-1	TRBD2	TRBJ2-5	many	TGCGCCAGCAGCTTGCTTAGCGGGGAGACCCAGTACTTC	CASSLLSGETQYF
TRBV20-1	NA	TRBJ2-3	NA	TGCAGTGCACCACCCAGGGCGTCTAGCACAGATACGCAGTATTTT	CSAPPRASSTDTQYF
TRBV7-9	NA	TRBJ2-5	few	TGTGCCAGCAGGGCCTATCAAGAGACCCAGTACTTC	CASRAYQETQYF
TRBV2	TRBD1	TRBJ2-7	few	TGTGCCAGCAGTGAAGCGAGGAGGACAGGAACCTACGAGCAGTACTTC	CASSEARRTGTYEQYF
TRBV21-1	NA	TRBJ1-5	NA	TGTGCCAGCAGCAAAGGAGGACAGGCTTTT	CASSKGGQAF
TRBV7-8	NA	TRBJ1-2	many	TGTGCCAGCAGCCTAAGTACAGGATCAGGCTATGGCTACACCTTC	CASSLSTGSGYGYTF
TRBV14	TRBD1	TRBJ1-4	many	TGTGCCAGCAGCCTAATTACAGGGGGCGCGGATGAAAAACTGTTTTTT	CASSLITGGADEKLFF
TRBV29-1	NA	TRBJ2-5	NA	TGCAGCGTTGTACGCAGTCCAAACACTCAAGAGACCCAGTACTTC	CSVVRSPNTQETQYF